The 14 T cell receptor beta chains given below trace back to one sample, sequenced in a study of T cells after yellow fever vaccination (dated by TCRdb to about 2019). Library construction relied on 5' RACE. TCRdb names Illumina HiSeq 2500 as the instrument used. TCRdb reworked the public reads: Q25 trimming with fastp, MiXCR clone assembly, productive beta chains retained. Duplicate CDR3 protein sequences are folded into a single record with the most common DNA and genes. This sample gives 100,000 to 150,000 distinct CDR3 sequences in total; approximately 7% of them show up just once. Around 2.7% of the sample goes to the ten largest clones. What the treatment or condition label conveys for this sample: live attenuated yellow fever vaccine strain. Sequences were derived from CD4+ T cells sorted from PBMCs, sampled 10 days after the first yellow fever vaccination. Receptors originate from a man younger than 30 who received the YFV17D yellow fever vaccine.

The sample holds many counts of this clonotype. The chain has TRBV19 and TRBJ2-7; TRBD2 might be the D (6 bases). Trimming took off 6 bases at V and 2 bases at J, with 11 bases between the two ends. Germline V CDR1 and CDR2: LNHDA, SQIVND (reference sequence). The CDR3 extends over 13 amino acids. CDR3 DNA sequence: TGTGCCAGTAGGACGACGGGGGCCTACGAGCAGTACTTC. It specifies CASRTTGAYEQYF.

This clonotype appeared many times. V is TRBV6-5 and J is TRBJ2-3, with D uncertain. The CDR3 consists of 15 residues. Trimming took off 3 bases at V and 6 bases at J, with 16 bases between the two ends. The germline CDR1 and CDR2 sequences are MNHEY and SVGAGI. The CDR3 coding sequence is TGTGCCAGCAGTTATCCCAGTTTTCGAATCGATACGCAGTATTTT. Amino acid sequence: CASSYPSFRIDTQYF.

This clonotype was detected many times. V gene TRBV12-3 or TRBV12-4 combines with J gene TRBJ1-5; D gene ambiguous. Trimming removed 4 bases at V and 1 base at J, with 11 bases between. CDR3 length: 15 residues. CDR3 sequence reads: CASSSTGSSNQPQHF. The DNA for the CDR3 is TGTGCCAGCAGTTCCACGGGGTCCAGCAATCAGCCCCAGCATTTT.

This clonotype was observed many times. The chain is built from TRBV5-1 and TRBJ2-1; possible D gene TRBD1, 6 bases. V lost 3 bases to trimming and J lost 6 bases, with 13 bases between them. Germline V gives CDR1 SGHRS, CDR2 YFSETQ. CDR3 length equals 14 residues. The CDR3 region is CASSWWTEANEQFF. CDR3 bases: TGCGCCAGCAGCTGGTGGACAGAGGCCAATGAGCAGTTCTTC.

The chain uses TRBV2 and TRBJ1-6, with 7 bases aligning to TRBD1. The CDR3 runs 15 residues. Germline lookup yields CDR1 SNHLY and CDR2 FYNNEI. V was pared by 7 bases and J by 5 bases, with 8 bases of the junction left unmatched. CDR3 protein: CASTPGGTDNSPLHF. CDR3 nucleotides: TGTGCCAGCACACCTGGGGGGACAGATAATTCACCCCTCCACTTT.

The CDR3 loop reads CVSSLVKGGREQYV. The CDR3 DNA reads as TGTGTCAGCAGCTTAGTAAAGGGGGGGCGCGAGCAGTACGTC. The chain uses TRBV7-2 and TRBJ2-7; possibly TRBD2 for D (7 bases). The CDR3 runs 14 residues. From germline, CDR1 is SGHTA and CDR2 FQGNSA.

This clonotype showed up many times. The chain employs TRBV27 and TRBJ2-3; TRBD1 matches 7 bases. The CDR3 spans 14 residues. Germline loops: CDR1 MNHEY, CDR2 SMNVEV (reference sequence). V shed 6 bases, J shed 0 bases, and the junction held 3 bases outside the gene matches. Here the CDR3 DNA reads TGTGCCAGCAGCAGGGACAGAAGCACAGATACGCAGTATTTT. Amino acid sequence: CASSRDRSTDTQYF.

CDR3 nucleotides: TGTGCCAGCAGCTTAAGGCTAGCGGGGGAAGAGACCCAGTACTTC. This codes for CASSLRLAGEETQYF. The genes are TRBV11-2 and TRBJ2-5; 10 bases are a match to TRBD2. This CDR3 has 15 residues. J was trimmed by 3 bases and V by 2 bases; bases with no gene match: 3. CDR1 and CDR2 (germline): SGHAT, FQNNGV. The whole variable domain, remainder taken from reference TRBV11-2 and TRBJ2-5, is EAGVAQSPRYKIIEKRQSVAFWCNPISGHATLYWYQQILGQGPKLLIQFQNNGVVDDSQLPKDRFSAERLKGVDSTLKIQPAKLEDSAVYLCASSLRLAGEETQYFGPGTRLLVL.

At least ten counts were recorded for this clonotype. This chain joins TRBV20-1 and TRBJ2-3; no clear D gene. Germline CDR1 reads DFQATT; CDR2 reads SNEGSKA (reference sequence). There are 11 residues in the CDR3. The germline V and J ends were trimmed by 1 base and 9 bases, with 8 bases remaining between them. CDR3 loop: CSARGQATQYF. In DNA, the CDR3 is TGCAGTGCTAGAGGGCAAGCCACGCAGTATTTT.

This clonotype was counted ten times or more. The V and J genes are TRBV3-1 and TRBJ2-2, with unresolved D. Trimming removed 4 bases from V and 0 bases from J, with 9 bases in between. Germline-derived CDR1 and CDR2 are LGHDT and YNNKEL (reference sequence). This CDR3 comprises 15 residues. The chain's CDR3 is CASSLYSTNTGELFF. DNA for the CDR3: TGTGCCAGCAGCCTTTACAGCACGAACACCGGGGAGCTGTTTTTT.

This clonotype was recorded a few times. This sequence joins TRBV5-1 and TRBJ2-7; no reliable D call. Germline CDR1 and CDR2: SGHRS and YFSETQ. Trimming took 0 bases from V and 7 from J, leaving 8 bases between them. The CDR3 loop spans 12 amino acids. In DNA, the CDR3 is TGCGCCAGCAGCTTGGTCAATGAGGAGCAGTACTTC. Encoded protein: CASSLVNEEQYF.

Many counts were recorded for this clonotype. The V and J genes are TRBV9 and TRBJ1-1; D is unclear. Germline lookup yields CDR1 SGDLS and CDR2 YYNGEE. The CDR3 has 15 amino acids. Trimming took off 2 bases at V and 1 base at J, with 12 bases between the two ends. The CDR3 here is CASSVDGHGNTEAFF. Here the CDR3 DNA reads TGTGCCAGCAGCGTGGACGGGCATGGGAACACTGAAGCTTTCTTT.

Remarks on this clonotype: Since a much larger clone is just one base distant, this may be a read error. The chain employs TRBV5-1 and TRBJ2-1; D perhaps matches TRBD2 (6 bases). CDR3 length: 16 residues. V gave up 5 bases and J gave up 0 bases, with 15 bases separating them. Germline CDR1 SGHRS, CDR2 YFSETQ. In DNA form, the CDR3 reads TGCGCCAGCAGGGCGGGCGGGGCCCTCTCCTACAATGAGCAGTTCTTC. This sequence encodes CASRAGGALSYNEQFF.

This clonotype was seen at least ten times. CDR3 protein: CASTSGLAESNEQFF. In nucleotides, the CDR3 is TGTGCCAGCACCTCAGGACTAGCGGAAAGCAATGAGCAGTTCTTC. The chain carries TRBV12-3 or TRBV12-4 and TRBJ2-1; TRBD2 agrees at 10 bases. Trimming cost V 7 bases and J 6 bases; bases outside gene matches: 9. This CDR3 is built from 15 residues.